The clone carrying this TCR beta chain was counted between two and nine times. The data originate from a study of T-cell memory formation after mild COVID-19. CDR3 length: 15 residues. Germline V CDR1 and CDR2: LGHNA, YNFKEQ. After removal of 0 bases from V and 5 bases from J, the junction contained 4 bases not matched to a gene. One entry per CDR3 protein results from TCRdb running MiXCR on the 5' RACE reads. Of a few hundred thousand distinct CDR3 sequences listed, roughly 21% are singletons. Sequencing used PBMCs or a T cell subset sorted from them (not recorded which). This clonotype was obtained from an adult woman who had mild COVID-19 (a few samples of this study predate the infection). Cell type and time point are not known. The gene calls are TRBV4-2 and TRBJ2-5; 9 bases agree with TRBD2. The CDR3 region is CASSQERGGGETQYF. In DNA form, the CDR3 reads TGTGCCAGCAGCCAAGAGCGGGGGGGCGGGGAGACCCAGTACTTC.